This T cell receptor (beta chain) was obtained from a study of blood T cell repertoires in COVID-19. The germline V gene encodes CDR1 SGHNT and CDR2 YYREEE (reference sequence). The CDR3 contains 13 residues. V lost 10 bases and J lost 6, with 20 bases in between. This table comes from immunoSEQ multiplex PCR, and its TCRdb copy is limited to in-frame clones, with some not included. The table records some 70,000 clones, about 84% of them present only once. This sequence originates from a man aged 45-60 years with COVID-19, enrolled during active disease. The sample comprised peripheral blood. V and J are TRBV5-4 and TRBJ2-7, with D possibly being TRBD2 (6 bases). The CDR3, as DNA: TGTGCCTCCACTGGCCTGGAGGGGCGCGAGCAGTACTTC. It encodes CASTGLEGREQYF.